This T cell receptor (beta chain) was sequenced for a study of blood T cell repertoires in COVID-19. V shed 6 bases, J shed 0 bases, and the junction held 4 bases outside the gene matches. From germline, CDR1 is MDHEN and CDR2 SYDVKM. The CDR3 is 15 residues long. TCRdb's table, derived via immunoSEQ multiplex PCR, lists solely in-frame clones and lacks some. The sample yields some 81,000 clones, about 95% seen once. The sequence derives from a human donor with active COVID-19. The donor label of this sample is uncertain. Specimen: peripheral blood. This rearrangement joins TRBV28 to TRBJ2-2; TRBD1 aligns across 7 bases. DNA for the CDR3: TGTGCCAGCAGGTGGACAGGTGCGAACACCGGGGAGCTGTTTTTT. It specifies CASRWTGANTGELFF.